This TCR beta chain was captured by sequencing in a study of blood T cell repertoires in COVID-19. About the research overall: From the United States, Italy and Spain came samples of acute and convalescent COVID-19. Sample material is recorded as cDNA or gDNA derived from T cells, B-cell-depleted T cells, or PBMCs.

Concerning this clone: The sample holds other DNA sequences that translate to the same CDR3.

The germline V gene has CDR1 SEHNR and CDR2 FQNEAQ (reference sequence). CDR3 size: 14 residues. V lost 1 base to trimming and J lost 4 bases, with 5 bases between them. Study processing details: Counts of nucleated cells, estimated from reference gene primer amplification, were obtained. Measured with immunoSEQ multiplex PCR; TCRdb has only the in-frame clones, and not every one. From that table come the V and J calls and clone size; the DNA was used to work out D and trimming. The table records 110,000 to 150,000 clones, approximately 80% of them present only once. The chain carries TRBV7-9 and TRBJ1-6, with D uncertain. The sequence was obtained from a woman in her forties or fifties with acute or convalescent COVID-19. Sequenced material: peripheral blood. CDR3 sequence (DNA): TGTGCCAGCAGCTTAGAACAGTATAATTCACCCCTCCACTTT. This translates into CASSLEQYNSPLHF.